These 11 T cell receptor beta chains originate from one sample sequenced in a study of cytomegalovirus exposure and HLA in healthy donors. A multiplex PCR was run with 60 Vbeta primers and 13 Jbeta primers. Using immunoSEQ multiplex PCR, the repertoire was profiled, and TCRdb retains in-frame clones only, with some absent. The table has over 150,000 clones, around 80% seen once; the top ten hold roughly 3.7%. Sequences were obtained from PBMCs. These receptors came from a woman in her fifties or sixties in good health and CMV-seropositive.

The V and J genes are TRBV5-1 and TRBJ2-2; 13 nucleotides agree with TRBD2. Germline values: CDR1 SGHRS, CDR2 YFSETQ. V lost 0 bases, J lost 4 bases, and 3 bases stayed unmatched. The CDR3 covers 17 residues. The CDR3 is CASSLAGLAGVTGELFF. The CDR3 DNA reads as TGCGCCAGCAGCTTGGCAGGACTAGCGGGAGTCACCGGGGAGCTGTTTTTT.

This chain uses TRBV7-2 with TRBJ2-3; D gene ambiguous. V gave up 7 bases and J gave up 3 bases, with 20 bases separating them. The CDR3 covers 16 residues. Germline V gene data show CDR1 as SGHTA and CDR2 as FQGNSA. This CDR3 reads CASKRNLAERTDTQYF. Here the CDR3 DNA reads TGTGCCAGCAAAAGGAATTTAGCCGAGAGGACAGATACGCAGTATTTT.

This chain joins TRBV4-3 and TRBJ2-2; D ambiguous. The CDR3 loop spans 14 amino acids. V was clipped by 0 bases and J by 4 bases, with 6 bases between them. CDR1 LGHNA and CDR2 YSLEER come from the germline V gene. This CDR3 reads CASSQDIFTGELFF. CDR3 nucleotides: TGCGCCAGCAGCCAAGATATTTTCACCGGGGAGCTGTTTTTT.

This rearrangement joins TRBV10-3 to TRBJ1-2; 7 nucleotides align to TRBD1. Per germline, CDR1 ENHRY and CDR2 SYGVKD. The V and J ends lost 1 base and 2 bases, in that order; junction bases with no gene match: 4. CDR3 size: 15 residues. The CDR3 bases are TGTGCCATCAGTGAGTTCGGGGACAGAAACTATGGCTACACCTTC. Amino acids: CAISEFGDRNYGYTF.

For this clone: This sample also contains other DNA sequences that code for the same CDR3. The rearrangement links TRBV5-4 to TRBJ1-1; D gene uncertain. The ends were cut back, 1 base at V and 3 bases at J, with 7 bases in the middle. The CDR3 length is 13 residues. Per germline, CDR1 SGHNT and CDR2 YYREEE (reference sequence). The DNA of the CDR3 is TGTGCCAGCAGCTTGAGAGGGTACACTGAAGCTTTCTTT. It encodes CASSLRGYTEAFF.

This chain connects TRBV19 to TRBJ2-5; 8 bases fit TRBD2. The trim removed 3 bases at V and 5 bases at J, leaving 8 bases unmatched. The CDR3 runs 15 residues. The germline CDR1 and CDR2 sequences are LNHDA and SQIVND (reference sequence). CDR3 in amino acids: CASSIGLAPRETQYF. The CDR3 bases are TGTGCCAGTAGTATCGGACTAGCCCCCAGGGAGACCCAGTACTTC. The full variable domain, in which reference TRBV19 and TRBJ2-5 provide the parts outside the CDR3, is DGGITQSPKYLFRKEGQNVTLSCEQNLNHDAMYWYRQDPGQGLRLIYYSQIVNDFQKGDIAEGYSVSREKKESFPLTVTSAQKNPTAFYLCASSIGLAPRETQYFGPGTRLLVL.

The chain is built from TRBV6-5 and TRBJ2-3; 10 nucleotides agree with TRBD2. CDR1 and CDR2 (germline): MNHEY, SVGAGI. V was pared by 4 bases and J by 0 bases, with 4 bases of the junction left unmatched. The CDR3 is 16 amino acids. The CDR3 is CASSWLAGDSTDTQYF. The CDR3 region has the DNA TGTGCCAGCAGTTGGCTAGCGGGAGATAGCACAGATACGCAGTATTTT.

This chain uses TRBV14 with TRBJ2-1, with 9 positions matching TRBD2. V lost 3 bases and J lost 7; bases outside the gene matches: 4. This CDR3 has 14 amino acids. Germline values: CDR1 SGHDN, CDR2 FVKESK. The CDR3 nucleotides are TGTGCCAGCAGCCACGGACTAGCGAAGAATGAGCAGTTCTTC. Protein: CASSHGLAKNEQFF.

This chain connects TRBV7-8 to TRBJ1-5, with 8 bases lining up with TRBD1. Trimming cost V 4 bases and J 1 base; bases outside gene matches: 6. The CDR3 totals 16 residues. Germline CDR1 SGHVS, CDR2 FQNEAQ. CDR3 sequence reads: CASSSRQGASNQPQHF. DNA of the CDR3: TGTGCCAGCAGCTCTCGGCAGGGGGCGAGCAATCAGCCCCAGCATTTT.

The chain has TRBV7-9 and TRBJ2-7; perhaps TRBD1 as D (6 bases). CDR1 SEHNR and CDR2 FQNEAQ come from the germline V gene (reference sequence). This CDR3 spans 13 amino acids. V lost 2 bases and J lost 3, with 8 bases in between. This CDR3 is CASSLRGYYEQYF. The DNA for the CDR3 is TGTGCCAGCAGCTTAAGGGGGTACTACGAGCAGTACTTC.

The chain links TRBV18 to TRBJ1-6; D perhaps matches TRBD1 (6 bases). CDR1 is KGHSH and CDR2 is LQKENI in the germline V gene. The V and J ends lost 8 bases and 7 bases respectively, with 18 bases between them. The CDR3 length is 15 residues. CDR3 DNA: TGTGCCAGCGTGGAACAGGGAGTTGTCAATTCACCCCTCCACTTT. Translated: CASVEQGVVNSPLHF.